This T cell receptor (beta chain) was profiled in a study of T cells in Graves' hyperthyroidism and ophthalmopathy (dated by TCRdb to between 2019 and 2020). At the level of the whole study: Peripheral blood samples were taken at the time of initial diagnosis, prior to any treatment. The study also compared thyroid tissue and blood T-cell repertoires from about 6 Graves' hyperthyroidism patients. The 100 or so discovery patients were randomly split 7:3 into training and test sets. To identify TCR V-J signatures that set the groups apart, the researchers used a discovery cohort of roughly 100 patients, made up of approximately 43 with Graves' ophthalmopathy and 57 with stable Graves' hyperthyroidism. After blood sampling, hyperthyroidism patients were treated with methimazole at a starting dose of 30 mg daily, and ophthalmopathy patients were treated with high-dose intravenous methylprednisolone. An independent validation cohort of fewer than 20 hyperthyroidism patients and more than 15 patients who later progressed to ophthalmopathy tested prospective prediction of ophthalmopathy. The paper reports TCR Vbeta CDR3 sequencing of about 140 peripheral blood samples: 43 ophthalmopathy, 70 to 85 hyperthyroidism and around 17 progressor patients.

Germline trimming: 2 bases from V, 4 bases from J; junction bases outside gene matches: 5. The CDR3, cysteine through phenylalanine, is 15 amino acids long. CDR3 DNA is the only sequence kept; it has 45 bases, read in frame from the first base. For CDR1 and CDR2, the germline V gene lists SGHRS and YFSETQ. Amplification of TCR beta CDR3 regions was carried out from RNA transcripts. The first round of RT-PCR for the TCR CDR3 was performed with the HTBI primer set and the Qiagen OneStep RT-PCR kit. A second multiplex PCR round built the libraries, followed by size selection and purification. The libraries were sequenced on an Illumina HiSeq2000 using paired-end 100 bp reads. On the study's bioinformatics: SOAPnuke was used to process the raw data, with reads discarded if the reads contained adapters or uncalled bases, had a mean Phred below 15, or lacked an exact constant-primer or identifier match. COPE v1.2.5 was used to merge the high-quality paired reads, and each unique nucleotide sequence was defined as a clonotype. MiTCR v1.1 was used to align the clonotypes against IMGT TRBV, TRBD and TRBJ reference segments. The analysis included only V-J combinations with a frequency above 0.0001, which together covered 99.2% of the repertoires. A TCS score was defined as the ratio of F50 (clonal expansion) to E x V (chaos), with BLOSUM62-based TCRdist applied between CDR3 peptides within each V-J. Welch's t-statistics and random forest reduced several hundred V-J features to roughly 13, which were used in a naive Bayes classifier (R e1071). In-frame beta chains were kept once TCRdb had trimmed the public reads at Q25 with fastp and called clones with MiXCR. Every entry covers one CDR3 protein and lists the most common genes and DNA from its rows. The V and J calls here are based on TCRdb, not the publication. The sample data list about 400,000 distinct CDR3 sequences, and 15% to 19% of these were observed just once. The top ten constitute approximately 7.5% of the sample.

This clonotype was found many times. Its antigen remains undetermined. Base qualities are not provided; no much larger clone lies one nucleotide away. The study at large found these results: Ophthalmopathy was separated from stable hyperthyroidism by a 13 V-J signature model, with around 88% sensitivity and approximately 84% specificity obtained in cross-validation and 80%/75% obtained in testing. Most expanded thyroid clonotypes (frequency above 0.001) were also detected in blood, a finding suggesting that blood repertoires may reflect thyroid immune responses. In validation, the model predicted progression to ophthalmopathy with over 60% sensitivity and less than 80% specificity, a median of about six months before onset. No statistical method was used to set the sample size in advance, and investigators knew the group allocation.

Stable Graves' hyperthyroidism was defined as no progression to ophthalmopathy during 18 months of follow-up. Hyperthyroidism patients were newly diagnosed, with disease duration under 2 months, and aged 18 to 65 years. Exclusion was applied to patients with uncontrolled infections, other autoimmune diseases, pregnancy or lactation. Diagnoses were established on the basis of clinical symptoms, serum thyroxine and TRAb, thyroid ultrasound, and orbital computed tomography. PBMCs were separated from roughly 10 ml of fresh peripheral blood using Ficoll-Paque density gradient centrifugation. Trizol reagent was used to extract total RNA, and RNA quality was then checked on an Agilent 2100 Bioanalyzer.

The origin of this receptor is a woman aged 18-29 years with Graves' hyperthyroidism. The sequenced sample was blood. The rearrangement joined TRBV5-1 to TRBJ1-4; TRBD1 agrees with 7 junctional bases. The CDR3 in this case is CASSLQGPLNEKLFF. Here is the DNA: TGCGCCAGCAGCTTACAGGGGCCCCTTAATGAAAAACTGTTTTTT.